Sequencing of this T cell receptor (beta chain) was carried out in a study of blood T cell repertoires in COVID-19. The wider study: Whether acute or convalescent, the COVID-19 samples came from the United States, Italy and Spain. PBMCs, B-cell-depleted T cells, or T cells provided the cDNA or gDNA that made up the material.

Original methodology: By means of reference gene primer amplification, nucleated cell counts were estimated. Produced via immunoSEQ multiplex PCR; TCRdb's table is partial and in-frame only. V and J calls plus clone size are reproduced from that table; the DNA served to infer D and trimming. Here the sample spans approximately 200,000 clones, approximately 90% being singletons. The sample comprised peripheral blood. The sequence was collected from a woman in her 30s with acute or convalescent COVID-19.

This chain's CDR3 is CASLRIPKWFF. Here the CDR3 DNA reads TGTGCCAGCCTGAGAATCCCTAAGTGGTTCTTC. The chain recombines TRBV27 with TRBJ2-1; unclear D gene. Trimming shortened V by 8 bases and J by 15 bases, and 17 bases separated the two germline ends. The CDR3 contains 11 residues. Looked up from germline, CDR1 is MNHEY and CDR2 is SMNVEV (reference sequence).